The 12 T cell receptor delta chains reported below all come from one sample, sequenced in a study of gamma-delta chains in newborns, infants, children. TCRdb re-called the reads via CATT. Of fewer than 2,000 delta-chain clones detected, around 45% appear once; the ten largest clones hold roughly a sixth. Material for sequencing was blood. The receptors come from a child who had a fever.

This clone is categorized as large (0.1 to 1%). The rearrangement links TRDV2 to TRDJ1; perhaps TRDD3 as D (6 bases). The CDR3 length is 17 residues. V gave up 4 bases and J gave up 4 bases, with 24 bases separating them. Germline V gene lookup returns CDR1 GEAIGNYY and CDR2 EKD. In DNA, the CDR3 is TGTGCCTGTGATCGGATGGGGGCCCCCGTGGGGGGCGATAAACTCATCTTT. This sequence encodes CACDRMGAPVGGDKLIF.

Regarding this clone: This sample also contains other DNA sequences that code for the same CDR3. The rearrangement links TRDV2 to TRDJ2; 9 nucleotides line up with TRDD3. Losses at the gene ends were 3 bases for V and 1 base for J; bases not matched to a gene: 2. Germline CDR1 GEAIGNYY, CDR2 EKD. This CDR3 has 15 residues. This CDR3 reads CACDVLGDLTAQLFF. The CDR3 DNA is TGTGCCTGTGACGTACTGGGGGATTTGACAGCACAACTCTTCTTT.

Worth noting for this clone: This sequence may be a read error, since a much larger clone differs from it by one base. Other DNA sequences in the same sample also yield this CDR3. V is TRDV2 and J is TRDJ1; the D is unclear. Trimming removed 7 bases from V and 0 bases from J, with 11 bases in between. Looked up from germline, CDR1 is GEAIGNYY and CDR2 is EKD. The CDR3 totals 13 residues. The CDR3: CACDPLDTDKLIF. The CDR3 DNA reads as TGTGCCTGCGACCCCCTGGACACCGATAAACTCATCTTT.

This clone was seen a few times. The sample holds other DNA sequences that translate to the same CDR3. The chain joins TRDV2 to TRDJ1; 13 nucleotides match TRDD3. V trimming: 7 bases; J trimming: 2 bases; junction bases outside the gene matches: 15. Germline loops: CDR1 GEAIGNYY, CDR2 EKD. CDR3 size: 18 residues. The CDR3 nucleotides are TGTGCCTGCGACCGTTTACTGGGGGATACGCGAGGGACCGATAAACTCATCTTT. Encoded protein: CACDRLLGDTRGTDKLIF.

Worth noting for this clone: A junction boundary mismatches the germline segment, possibly from a read error. Other DNA sequences in this specimen translate into the identical CDR3. This CDR3 reads CACDSVDTGGYAGKLIF. In nucleotides, the CDR3 is TGTGCCTGCGACAGCGTAGATACTGGGGGATACGCGGGGAAACTCATCTTT. J is TRDJ1 and V is TRDV2; 13 nucleotides line up with TRDD3. Germline-derived CDR1 and CDR2 are GEAIGNYY and EKD. This CDR3 has 17 amino acids.

As for this clone: This same CDR3 is encoded by further DNA sequences in the sample. J is TRDJ3 and V is TRDV2; 9 bases map to TRDD3. The CDR3 sequence is 19 residues long. Germline CDR1 GEAIGNYY, CDR2 EKD. Trimming cost V 2 bases and J 0 bases; bases outside gene matches: 7. CDR3 amino acids: CACDKVLGESSWDTRQMFF. CDR3 coding DNA: TGTGCCTGTGACAAAGTACTGGGGGAGAGCTCCTGGGACACCCGACAGATGTTTTTC.

For this clone: Compared with germline, one end of the junction differs, possibly owing to a read error. The chain joins TRDV2 to TRDJ1; 10 bases agree with TRDD3. The V gene's germline CDR1 is GEAIGNYY and CDR2 EKD. The CDR3 has 20 amino acids. The CDR3 reads CACDTLFTGGSPSYTDKLIF. The DNA of the CDR3 is TGTGCCTGTGACACCTTATTTACTGGGGGATCCCCATCGTACACCGATAAGCTCATCTTT.

Concerning this clone: The junction departs from germline at one end; a sequencing error may be responsible. V gene TRDV2 combines with J gene TRDJ1; 10 bases are a match to TRDD3. The CDR3 spans 19 residues. CDR1 GEAIGNYY and CDR2 EKD come from the germline V gene. CDR3 residues: CACDTLLPKGDTDTDKLIF. CDR3 nucleotide sequence: TGTGCCTGTGACACCCTCCTTCCTAAGGGGGATACGGACACCGATAAGCTCATCTTT.

The chain carries TRDV2 and TRDJ1; 9 bases fit TRDD3. CDR1 is GEAIGNYY, CDR2 EKD, per germline. V was clipped by 1 base and J by 0 bases; unmatched bases: 14. This CDR3 has 19 residues. The CDR3 sequence is CACDTVSTGGLSYTDKLIF. For the CDR3, the DNA is TGTGCCTGTGACACAGTTAGTACTGGGGGACTTTCTTACACCGATAAACTCATCTTT.

A note on this clone: A read error may account for a junction end that differs from germline. This chain connects TRDV2 to TRDJ1; 7 nucleotides agree with TRDD3. CDR1 is GEAIGNYY and CDR2 is EKD in the germline V gene. The length of the CDR3 is 15 residues. In nucleotides, the CDR3 is TGTGCCTGTACGGCCCTCTGGGGGGACACCGATAAACCCATCTTT. Protein: CACTALWGDTDKPIF.

This clone has only a few counts. Mismatch with germline at one junction end may stem from a read error. The chain employs TRDV2 and TRDJ1; D unresolved. CDR3 length equals 9 residues. From germline, CDR1 is GEAIGNYY and CDR2 EKD. The CDR3 DNA is TGTGCCTGTGGCGATGAACTCATCTTT. It encodes CACGDELIF.

This clone was observed a few times. The chain has TRDV2 and TRDJ1, with TRDD3 matching 12 bases. This CDR3 contains 19 residues. The V segment lost 3 bases and the J segment 2 bases; nucleotides outside the gene matches: 15. CDR1 is GEAIGNYY, CDR2 EKD, per germline. CDR3 bases: TGTGCCTGTGACGGGATAAAACTGGGGGATACCCCAAATACCGATAAACTCATCTTT. Translation: CACDGIKLGDTPNTDKLIF.